The 9 T cell receptor beta chains below all came from one sample that was sequenced in a study of regulatory T cells in long-lasting Graves disease. Time point meaning: newly diagnosed GD, antithyroid drugs for less than 3 months. With RNA extracted from PBMCs as input, the TCR library was made. Arm-PCR with iRepertoire HTBI primers amplified the CDR3 regions for these TCR beta libraries. TCRdb used MiXCR to reprocess the multiplex PCR reads, holding one entry per CDR3 protein. The sample has roughly 400,000 distinct CDR3 sequences; 15% are singletons. Separately, the same data were catalogued under a study of T cells in Graves' hyperthyroidism and ophthalmopathy.

The sequencing used peripheral blood mononuclear cells (PBMCs), collected at new diagnosis, from a patient treated with antithyroid drugs. The receptors were gathered from a woman aged 40 to 50 with Graves disease.

This clonotype was seen at least ten times. This chain uses TRBV12-3 or TRBV12-4 with TRBJ1-1, with a weak D call TRBD1 (5 bases). V was clipped by 1 base and J by 11 bases, with 8 bases between them. There are 11 residues in the CDR3. This CDR3 is CASSLEGDAFF. For the CDR3, the DNA is TGTGCCAGCAGTTTAGAAGGGGACGCTTTCTTT.

At least ten counts were recorded for this clonotype. The V call is TRBV7-2, the J call TRBJ2-5; D is unresolved. The germline V and J ends were trimmed by 3 bases and 4 bases, with 9 bases remaining between them. Germline loops: CDR1 SGHTA, CDR2 FQGNSA. CDR3 length equals 13 residues. CDR3 sequence reads: CASSLGVRETQYF. CDR3 DNA sequence: TGTGCCAGCAGCTTGGGCGTTAGAGAGACCCAGTACTTC.

This clonotype was found a few times. The V call is TRBV6-6, the J call TRBJ1-5; 7 nucleotides match TRBD1. The CDR3 sequence is 18 residues long. In germline, CDR1 is MNHNY, CDR2 SVGAGI (reference sequence). With V trimmed by 0 bases and J by 0 bases, 8 bases remained unmatched. Here the CDR3 reads CASSYSSRGEYSNQPQHF. As DNA, the CDR3 is TGTGCCAGCAGTTACTCGAGCAGGGGGGAATATAGCAATCAGCCCCAGCATTTT.

A word on this clonotype: The conserved final phenylalanine or tryptophan is absent from the CDR3, which likely points to a read error. This chain joins TRBV9 and TRBJ2-7; 9 nucleotides align to TRBD1. Germline CDR1 SGDLS, CDR2 YYNGEE. The CDR3 spans 16 residues. Losses at the gene ends were 4 bases for V and 2 bases for J; bases not matched to a gene: 10. The CDR3 sequence is CASSHHPGQGTYEQYL. The CDR3 nucleotides read TGTGCCAGCAGCCATCATCCGGGACAGGGAACCTACGAGCAGTACCTC.

This clonotype appeared many times. The rearrangement uses TRBV12-3 or TRBV12-4 and TRBJ2-1; a weak D match, TRBD2 (5 bases). The CDR3 has 14 amino acids. The V gene lost 6 bases and the J gene lost 7 bases, with 16 bases spanning the gap. The chain's CDR3 is CASRTSRGINEQFF. CDR3 in DNA: TGTGCCAGCAGGACGAGTAGAGGGATTAATGAGCAGTTCTTC.

This clonotype has ten or more counts. The chain is built from TRBV11-1 and TRBJ2-1; D might be TRBD1 or TRBD2, each matching 5 bases. V gave up 3 bases and J gave up 2 bases, with 14 bases separating them. Germline CDR1 is SGHAT and CDR2 is FQDESV (reference sequence). The CDR3 loop spans 16 amino acids. The CDR3 here is CASSLVHRDPYNEQFF. In DNA, the CDR3 is TGTGCCAGCAGCTTGGTTCACCGGGACCCCTACAATGAGCAGTTCTTC.

This clonotype was recorded many times. This rearrangement joins TRBV7-8 to TRBJ1-1, with D hard to call. V lost 1 base, J lost 4 bases, and 10 bases lay in between. CDR3 length: 14 residues. Germline CDR1 SGHVS, CDR2 FQNEAQ. The CDR3 protein is CASSLDQGSTEAFF. Here the CDR3 DNA reads TGTGCCAGCAGCTTAGATCAAGGGAGCACTGAAGCTTTCTTT.

In its sample, this clonotype was seen a few times. The genes are TRBV28 and TRBJ1-5; 7 nucleotides align to TRBD1. CDR3 size: 14 residues. CDR1 is MDHEN, CDR2 SYDVKM, per germline. The V segment lost 6 bases and the J segment 8 bases; nucleotides outside the gene matches: 10. CDR3 protein: CASRGTASREPQHF. CDR3 sequence (DNA): TGTGCCAGCAGGGGGACAGCCTCAAGGGAGCCCCAGCATTTT.

A word on this clonotype: Since a much larger clone is just one base distant, this may be a read error. The chain is built from TRBV7-8 and TRBJ1-2; 11 bases agree with TRBD1. Per germline, CDR1 SGHVS and CDR2 FQNEAQ. The CDR3 has 14 amino acids. V lost 1 base, J lost 6 bases, and 1 base stayed unmatched. DNA of the CDR3: TGTGCCAGCAGCTTAGGGACAGGGGGCGATGGCTACACCTTC. This encodes CASSLGTGGDGYTF.